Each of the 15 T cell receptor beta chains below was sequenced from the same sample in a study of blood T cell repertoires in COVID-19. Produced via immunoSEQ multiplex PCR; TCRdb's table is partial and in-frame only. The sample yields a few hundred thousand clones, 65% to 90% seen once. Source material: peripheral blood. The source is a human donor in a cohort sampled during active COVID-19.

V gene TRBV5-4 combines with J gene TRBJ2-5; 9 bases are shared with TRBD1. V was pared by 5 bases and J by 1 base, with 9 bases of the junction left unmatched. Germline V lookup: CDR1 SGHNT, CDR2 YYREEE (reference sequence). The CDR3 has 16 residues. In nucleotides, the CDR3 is TGTGCCAGCAGTTCCCGGGACAGGGAGACCCAAGAGACCCAGTACTTC. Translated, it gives CASSSRDRETQETQYF.

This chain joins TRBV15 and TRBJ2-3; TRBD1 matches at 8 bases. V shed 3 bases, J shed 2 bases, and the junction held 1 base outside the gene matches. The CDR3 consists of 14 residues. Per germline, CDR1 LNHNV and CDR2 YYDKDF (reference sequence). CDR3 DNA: TGTGCCACCAGCAGGGACAGGGCCACAGATACGCAGTATTTT. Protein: CATSRDRATDTQYF.

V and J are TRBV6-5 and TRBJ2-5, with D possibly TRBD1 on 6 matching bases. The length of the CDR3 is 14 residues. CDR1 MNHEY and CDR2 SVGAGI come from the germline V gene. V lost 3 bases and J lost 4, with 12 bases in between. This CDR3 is CASSYTDRGETQYF. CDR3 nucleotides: TGTGCCAGCAGTTATACGGACAGAGGAGAGACCCAGTACTTC.

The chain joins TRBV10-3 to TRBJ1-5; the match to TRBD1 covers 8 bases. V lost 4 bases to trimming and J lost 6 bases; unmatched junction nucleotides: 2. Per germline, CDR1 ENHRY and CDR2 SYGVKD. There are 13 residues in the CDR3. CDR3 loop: CAISGDRGQPQHF. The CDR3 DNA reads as TGTGCCATCAGTGGCGACAGGGGTCAGCCCCAGCATTTT.

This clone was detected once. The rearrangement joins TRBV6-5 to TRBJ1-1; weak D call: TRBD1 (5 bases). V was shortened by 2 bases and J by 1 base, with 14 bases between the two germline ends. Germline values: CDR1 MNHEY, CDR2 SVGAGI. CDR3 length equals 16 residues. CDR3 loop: CASSYGRDGKNTEAFF. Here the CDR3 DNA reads TGTGCCAGCAGTTACGGGAGGGACGGAAAGAACACTGAAGCTTTCTTT.

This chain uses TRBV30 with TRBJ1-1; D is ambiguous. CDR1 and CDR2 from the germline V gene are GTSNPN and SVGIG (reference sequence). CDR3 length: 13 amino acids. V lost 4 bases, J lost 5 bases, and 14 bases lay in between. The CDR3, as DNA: TGTGCCTGGAACCAATATGAGGGAACTGAAGCTTTCTTT. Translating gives CAWNQYEGTEAFF.

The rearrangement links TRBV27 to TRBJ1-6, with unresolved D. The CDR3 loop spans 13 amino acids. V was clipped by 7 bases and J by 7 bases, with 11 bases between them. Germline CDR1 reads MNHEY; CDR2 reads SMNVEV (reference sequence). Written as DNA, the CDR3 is TGTGCCAGCAAATTTCGGGTCAATTCACCCCTCCACTTT. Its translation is CASKFRVNSPLHF.

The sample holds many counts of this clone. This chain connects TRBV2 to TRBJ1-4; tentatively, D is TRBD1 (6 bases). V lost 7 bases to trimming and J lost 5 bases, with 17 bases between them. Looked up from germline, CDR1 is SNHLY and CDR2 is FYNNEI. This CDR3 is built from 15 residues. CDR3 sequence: CASKRDNRENEKLFF. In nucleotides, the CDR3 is TGTGCCAGCAAACGGGACAACAGGGAAAATGAAAAACTGTTTTTT.

The CDR3 coding sequence is TGTGCCACCAGTGATCCAAGACAGGGGTTTCAGCCCCAGCATTTT. Residues: CATSDPRQGFQPQHF. The chain uses TRBV24-1 and TRBJ1-5, with 8 bases fitting TRBD1. The CDR3 contains 15 residues. The V and J ends lost 3 bases and 6 bases, in that order; junction bases with no gene match: 6. CDR1 is KGHDR and CDR2 is SFDVKD in the germline V gene.

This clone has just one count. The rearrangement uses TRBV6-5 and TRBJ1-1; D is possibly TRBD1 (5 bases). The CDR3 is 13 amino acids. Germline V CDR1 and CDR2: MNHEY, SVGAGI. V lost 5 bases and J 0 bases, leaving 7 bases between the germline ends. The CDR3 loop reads CASSRGMNTEAFF. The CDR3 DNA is TGTGCCAGCAGTAGGGGCATGAACACTGAAGCTTTCTTT.

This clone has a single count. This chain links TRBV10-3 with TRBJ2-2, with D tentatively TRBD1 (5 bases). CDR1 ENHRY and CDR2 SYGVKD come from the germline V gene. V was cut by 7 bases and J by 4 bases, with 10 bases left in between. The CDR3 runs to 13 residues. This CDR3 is CAIKGQGTGELFF. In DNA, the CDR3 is TGTGCCATCAAGGGGCAGGGCACCGGGGAGCTGTTTTTT.

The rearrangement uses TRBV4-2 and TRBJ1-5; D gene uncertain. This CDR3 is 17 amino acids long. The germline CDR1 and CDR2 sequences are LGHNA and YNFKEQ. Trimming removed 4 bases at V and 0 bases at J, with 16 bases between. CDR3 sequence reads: CASSRTESGYSNQPQHF. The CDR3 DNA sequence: TGTGCCAGCAGCCGAACCGAGTCGGGGTATAGCAATCAGCCCCAGCATTTT.

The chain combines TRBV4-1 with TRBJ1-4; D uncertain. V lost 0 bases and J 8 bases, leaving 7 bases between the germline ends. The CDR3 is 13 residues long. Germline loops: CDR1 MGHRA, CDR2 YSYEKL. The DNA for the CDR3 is TGCGCCAGCAGCCAAGATTTTCTGGAAAAACTGTTTTTT. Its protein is CASSQDFLEKLFF.

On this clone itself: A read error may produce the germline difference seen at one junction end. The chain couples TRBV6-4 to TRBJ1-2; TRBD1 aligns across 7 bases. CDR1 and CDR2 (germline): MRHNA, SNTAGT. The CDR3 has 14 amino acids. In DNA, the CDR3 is TGTGCCAGCAGGGACTCCAACAGGGGAAGCGGCTACACCTTC. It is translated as CASRDSNRGSGYTF.

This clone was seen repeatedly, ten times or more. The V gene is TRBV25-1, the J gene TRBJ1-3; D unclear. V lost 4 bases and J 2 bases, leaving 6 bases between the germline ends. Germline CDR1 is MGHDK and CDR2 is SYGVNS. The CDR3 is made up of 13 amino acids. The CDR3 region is CASSGNTGNTIYF. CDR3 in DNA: TGTGCCAGCAGTGGTAACACTGGAAACACCATATATTTT. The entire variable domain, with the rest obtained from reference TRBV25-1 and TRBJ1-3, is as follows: EADIYQTPRYLVIGTGKKITLECSQTMGHDKMYWYQQDPGMELHLIHYSYGVNSTEKGDLSSESTVSRIRTEHFPLTLESARPSHTSQYLCASSGNTGNTIYFGEGSWLTVV.